The 11 T cell receptor beta chains below all came from one sample that was sequenced in a study of T cells in Graves' hyperthyroidism and ophthalmopathy. TCR beta CDR3 sequences were amplified from RNA transcripts. An initial round of RT-PCR targeting the TCR CDR3 relied on the HTBI primer set. TCRdb used MiXCR to reprocess the multiplex PCR reads, holding one entry per CDR3 protein. The table includes some 760,000 distinct CDR3 sequences, 12% to 15% detected once. Sequenced input: blood. Receptors were obtained from a woman under 30 with Graves' hyperthyroidism.

This chain joins TRBV18 and TRBJ2-7; D might be TRBD2 (7 bases). Trimming took 6 bases from V and 6 from J, leaving 15 bases between them. Per the germline V gene, CDR1 is KGHSH and CDR2 is LQKENI. The CDR3 loop spans 13 amino acids. The CDR3 bases are TGTGCCAGCTCTCCAGGGGAGGGGCGCGAGCAGTACTTC. Its protein product is CASSPGEGREQYF.

This clonotype was detected ten times or more. V is TRBV24-1 and J is TRBJ2-1; D may correspond to TRBD1 or TRBD2 (5 bases each). The CDR3 is made up of 18 amino acids. The V gene's germline CDR1 is KGHDR and CDR2 SFDVKD. V was trimmed by 7 bases and J by 8 bases, leaving 29 bases between them. This chain's CDR3 is CATSPTLVRGEMFDEQFF. In nucleotides, the CDR3 is TGTGCCACCAGCCCAACCCTGGTGAGGGGAGAAATGTTCGATGAGCAGTTCTTC.

The J gene is TRBJ2-2, the V gene TRBV29-1, with D perhaps TRBD1 (5 bases). The V end was cut by 6 bases, the J end by 3 bases, with 11 bases between. Germline V gives CDR1 SQVTM, CDR2 ANQGSEA. The CDR3 contains 13 residues. CDR3 sequence reads: CSVWQGDTGELFF. The CDR3 coding sequence is TGCAGCGTGTGGCAGGGTGACACCGGGGAGCTGTTTTTT.

This clonotype was seen ten or more times. The rearrangement links TRBV20-1 to TRBJ2-7; TRBD1 aligns across 11 bases. Per germline, CDR1 DFQATT and CDR2 SNEGSKA (reference sequence). This CDR3 has 15 residues. V lost 3 bases and J lost 1; bases outside the gene matches: 5. CDR3 in DNA: TGCAGTGCTAGGATAGGGACAGGGGGATCCTACGAGCAGTACTTC. It yields the protein CSARIGTGGSYEQYF.

The J gene is TRBJ2-5, the V gene TRBV20-1; 13 bases fit TRBD2. This CDR3 is 17 amino acids long. Germline lookup yields CDR1 DFQATT and CDR2 SNEGSKA (reference sequence). J was trimmed by 1 base and V by 5 bases; bases with no gene match: 10. The CDR3 region has the DNA TGCAGTGCTCTCCGACTAGCGGGAGGTACCTTCCAAGAGACCCAGTACTTC. Protein product: CSALRLAGGTFQETQYF.

In this sample, this clonotype turned up many times. The rearrangement uses TRBV12-3 or TRBV12-4 and TRBJ1-5; tentative D call: TRBD1 (6 bases). V lost 8 bases, J lost 1 base, and 15 bases lay in between. The CDR3 length is 15 residues. CDR3 nucleotide sequence: TGTGCCAGCGGTCTCCGGGGGGCAAGCAATCAGCCCCAGCATTTT. Protein sequence: CASGLRGASNQPQHF.

This clonotype was observed a handful of times. The rearrangement joins TRBV5-6 to TRBJ1-5, with TRBD1 identical over 7 bases. Germline assignment: CDR1 SGHDT and CDR2 YYEEEE. The CDR3 is made up of 14 amino acids. V gave up 5 bases and J gave up 5 bases; unmatched junction bases: 7. The CDR3 DNA reads as TGTGCCAGCAGACGACAGGGCGGGGATCAGCCCCAGCATTTT. It yields the protein CASRRQGGDQPQHF.

This clonotype has just a few counts. The chain employs TRBV6-2 or TRBV6-3 and TRBJ1-2; 9 bases are shared with TRBD1. Germline values: CDR1 MNHEY, CDR2 SVGEGT. Germline trimming cut 2 bases from V and 5 bases from J; bases unmatched to any gene: 6. The CDR3 sequence is 15 residues long. The CDR3 DNA sequence: TGTGCCAGCAGTTACACGGCGACAGGGGGGTATGGCTACACCTTC. Protein: CASSYTATGGYGYTF.

The genes are TRBV29-1 and TRBJ2-7, with a possible D match to TRBD2 (5 bases). Germline V gene sequence: CDR1 SQVTM, CDR2 ANQGSEA. V lost 4 bases to trimming and J lost 0 bases, with 13 bases between them. The CDR3 extends over 14 amino acids. CDR3 sequence reads: CSVAPVGSSYEQYF. For the CDR3, the DNA is TGCAGCGTTGCCCCCGTGGGGAGCTCCTACGAGCAGTACTTC.

This clonotype has a count of ten or more. The chain uses TRBV11-2 and TRBJ2-5; D call uncertain. The CDR3 consists of 13 residues. Germline V gene data show CDR1 as SGHAT and CDR2 as FQNNGV. V lost 4 bases to trimming and J lost 5 bases, with 11 bases between them. This CDR3 reads CASSSLAWETQYF. CDR3 DNA sequence: TGTGCCAGCAGCTCATTAGCATGGGAGACCCAGTACTTC. Complete variable domain (other parts from reference TRBV11-2 and TRBJ2-5): EAGVAQSPRYKIIEKRQSVAFWCNPISGHATLYWYQQILGQGPKLLIQFQNNGVVDDSQLPKDRFSAERLKGVDSTLKIQPAKLEDSAVYLCASSSLAWETQYFGPGTRLLVL.

The genes are TRBV5-1 and TRBJ2-1; D uncertain. Germline values: CDR1 SGHRS, CDR2 YFSETQ. This CDR3 is 15 amino acids long. The germline V and J ends were trimmed by 4 bases and 4 bases, with 15 bases remaining between them. The DNA for the CDR3 is TGCGCCAGCAGCCTTGCTAGACTCGGGTACAATGAGCAGTTCTTC. Its translation is CASSLARLGYNEQFF.